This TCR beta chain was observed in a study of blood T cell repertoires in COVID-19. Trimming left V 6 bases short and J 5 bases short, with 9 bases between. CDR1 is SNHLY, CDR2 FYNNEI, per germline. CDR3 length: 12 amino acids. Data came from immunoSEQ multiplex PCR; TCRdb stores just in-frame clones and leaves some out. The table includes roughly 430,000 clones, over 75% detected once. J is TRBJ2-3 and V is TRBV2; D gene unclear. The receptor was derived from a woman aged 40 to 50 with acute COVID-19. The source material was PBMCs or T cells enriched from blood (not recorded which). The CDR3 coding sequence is TGTGCCAGCAGAAGACTGGAAGATACGCAGTATTTT. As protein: CASRRLEDTQYF.